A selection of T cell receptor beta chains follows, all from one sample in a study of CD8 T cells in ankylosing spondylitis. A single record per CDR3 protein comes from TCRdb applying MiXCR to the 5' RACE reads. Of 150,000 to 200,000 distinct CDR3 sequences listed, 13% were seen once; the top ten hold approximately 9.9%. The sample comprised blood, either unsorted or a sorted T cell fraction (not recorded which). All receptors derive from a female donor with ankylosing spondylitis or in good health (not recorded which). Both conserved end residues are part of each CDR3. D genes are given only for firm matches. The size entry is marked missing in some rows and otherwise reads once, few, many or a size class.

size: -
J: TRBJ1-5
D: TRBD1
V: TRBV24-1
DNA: TGTGCCACCAGTACAGGGGATCGGGAGCCCCAGCATTTT
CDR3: CATSTGDREPQHF

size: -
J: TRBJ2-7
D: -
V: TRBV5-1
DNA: TGCGCCAGCAGCTTGGCACCAGCCACTCACGGAGCCCTCTACGAGCAGTACTTC
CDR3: CASSLAPATHGALYEQYF

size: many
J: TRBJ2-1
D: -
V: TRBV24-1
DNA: TGTGCCACCAGTGATTCCGACAGGAATGAGCAGTTCTTC
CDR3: CATSDSDRNEQFF

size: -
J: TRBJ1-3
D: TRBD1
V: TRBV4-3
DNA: TGCGCCAGCAGCCAAACAGGGGGCACTGGAAACACCATATATTTT
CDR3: CASSQTGGTGNTIYF

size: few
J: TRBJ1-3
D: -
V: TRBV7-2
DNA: TGTGCCAGCAGCTTAGTGTTTTCGGGTAGCTCTGGAAACACCATATATTTT
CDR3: CASSLVFSGSSGNTIYF

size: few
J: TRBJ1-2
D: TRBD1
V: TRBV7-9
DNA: TGTGCCAGCAGTTCCCAGGGGGCTTGGGGTGACTATGGCTACACCTTC
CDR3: CASSSQGAWGDYGYTF

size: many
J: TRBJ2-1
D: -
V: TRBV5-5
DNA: TGTGCCAGCAGCCGAGGCGATAGCTCCTACAATGAGCAGTTCTTC
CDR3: CASSRGDSSYNEQFF

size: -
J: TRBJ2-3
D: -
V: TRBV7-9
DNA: TGTGCCAGCAGCCCCAGAAGAAATACAGATACGCAGTATTTT
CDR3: CASSPRRNTDTQYF

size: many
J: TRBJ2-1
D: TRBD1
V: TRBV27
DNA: TGTGCCAGCAGTGTCCCGGGACAGACCTACAATGAGCAGTTCTTC
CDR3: CASSVPGQTYNEQFF

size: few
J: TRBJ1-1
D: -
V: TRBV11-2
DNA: TGTGCCAGCAGCTTGTCCGGGGCAATTGAAGCTTTCTTT
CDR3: CASSLSGAIEAFF

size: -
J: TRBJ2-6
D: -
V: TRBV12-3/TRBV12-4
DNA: TGTGCCAGCACCCAATCCCTCAAACCTCTAGGATCTGGGGCCAACGTCCTGACTTTC
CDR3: CASTQSLKPLGSGANVLTF

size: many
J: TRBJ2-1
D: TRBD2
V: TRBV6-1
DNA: TGTGCCAGCACCACGGGGGGTCTCTCCTACAATGAGCAGTTCTTC
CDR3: CASTTGGLSYNEQFF

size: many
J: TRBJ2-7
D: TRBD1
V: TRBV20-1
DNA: TGCAGTGCTCGACTAGCCCGGGACAGGGTTAGTGGCGAGCAGTACTTC
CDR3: CSARLARDRVSGEQYF

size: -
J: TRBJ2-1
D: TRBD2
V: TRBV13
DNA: TGTGCCAGCAGCGCCTCTCCCGGGACTAGCATCCACAATGAGCAGTTCTTC
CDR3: CASSASPGTSIHNEQFF

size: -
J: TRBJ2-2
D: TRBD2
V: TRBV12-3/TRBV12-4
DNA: TGTGCCAGCACTCTCAACCAGGGCGGGAGAGCCGGGGAGCTGTTTTTT
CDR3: CASTLNQGGRAGELFF

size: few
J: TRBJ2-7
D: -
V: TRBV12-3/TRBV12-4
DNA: TGTGCCAGCAGTTTAGACTGGGACTACGAGCAGTACTTC
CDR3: CASSLDWDYEQYF

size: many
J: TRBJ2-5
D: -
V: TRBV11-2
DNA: TGTGCCAGCAGCCAACAGGGATCCGAGCGCGAGACCCAGTACTTC
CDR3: CASSQQGSERETQYF

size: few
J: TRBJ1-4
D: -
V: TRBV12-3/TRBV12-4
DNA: TGTGCCAGCAGTTTAGGGGGCAGGAATGAAAAACTGTTTTTT
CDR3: CASSLGGRNEKLFF

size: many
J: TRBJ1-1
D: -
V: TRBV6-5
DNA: TGTGCCAGCAGTTCCCCGGGCAGGAAGGCTTTCTTT
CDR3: CASSSPGRKAFF

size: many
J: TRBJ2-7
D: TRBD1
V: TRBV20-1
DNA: TGCAGTGCTAGTGCAGGGGGTTATTACGAGCAGTACTTC
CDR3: CSASAGGYYEQYF

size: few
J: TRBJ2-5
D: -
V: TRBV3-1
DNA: TGTGCCAGCAGCCAAGCTACAAGGCCCAACTTC
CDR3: CASSQATRPNF

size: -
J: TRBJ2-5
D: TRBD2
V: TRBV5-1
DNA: TGCGCCAGCAGTCCGGGACTACTGGGAGAGACCCAGTACTTC
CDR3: CASSPGLLGETQYF

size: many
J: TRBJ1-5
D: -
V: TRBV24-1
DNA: TGTGCCACCAGTGAGAGGGGAACAGCTAGCAATCAGCCCCAGCATTTT
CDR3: CATSERGTASNQPQHF

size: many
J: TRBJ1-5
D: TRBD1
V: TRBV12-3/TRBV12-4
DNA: TGTGCCAGCAGTTTAGCCGGGACAGCCGTAGCGGGGCCCCAGCATTTT
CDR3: CASSLAGTAVAGPQHF

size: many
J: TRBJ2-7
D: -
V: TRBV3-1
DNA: TGTGCCAGCAGCCAAGTTGATGCCTACGAGCAGTACTTC
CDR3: CASSQVDAYEQYF

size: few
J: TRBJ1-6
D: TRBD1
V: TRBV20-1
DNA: TGCAGTGCTTTGACAGGGGGGTTGGGTAATTCACCCCTCCACTTT
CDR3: CSALTGGLGNSPLHF

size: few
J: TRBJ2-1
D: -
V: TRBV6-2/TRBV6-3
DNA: TGTGCCAGCAGTTTCGCCAGGGGCTTAGAAAATGAGCAGTTCTTC
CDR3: CASSFARGLENEQFF

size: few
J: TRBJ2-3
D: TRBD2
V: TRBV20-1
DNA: TGCAGTGTCGCCCACCCGACAAGCGGGAACACAGATACGCAGTATTTT
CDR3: CSVAHPTSGNTDTQYF

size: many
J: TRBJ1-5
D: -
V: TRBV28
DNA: TGTGCCAGCAGTTTGACCGCGAATCAGCCCCAGCATTTT
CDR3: CASSLTANQPQHF

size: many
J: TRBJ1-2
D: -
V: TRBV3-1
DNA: TGTGCCAGCAGCCAGATGACGGGTTCTAACTATGGCTACACCTTC
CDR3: CASSQMTGSNYGYTF

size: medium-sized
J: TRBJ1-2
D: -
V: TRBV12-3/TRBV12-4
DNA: TGTGCCAGCAGTTTTAATTTGCCCTATGGCTACACCTTC
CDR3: CASSFNLPYGYTF